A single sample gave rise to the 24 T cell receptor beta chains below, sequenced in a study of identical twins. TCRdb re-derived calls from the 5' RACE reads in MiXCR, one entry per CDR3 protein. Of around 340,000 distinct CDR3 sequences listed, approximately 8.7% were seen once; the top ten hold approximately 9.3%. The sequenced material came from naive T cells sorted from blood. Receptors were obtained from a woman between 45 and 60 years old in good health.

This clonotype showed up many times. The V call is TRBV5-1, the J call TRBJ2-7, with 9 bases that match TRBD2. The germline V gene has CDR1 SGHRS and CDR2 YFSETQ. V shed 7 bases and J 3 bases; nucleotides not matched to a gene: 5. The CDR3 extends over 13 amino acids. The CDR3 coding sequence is TGCGCCAGCGGCCTTAGCGGGAGCTACGAGCAGTACTTC. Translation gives CASGLSGSYEQYF. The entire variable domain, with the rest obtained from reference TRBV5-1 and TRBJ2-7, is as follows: KAGVTQTPRYLIKTRGQQVTLSCSPISGHRSVSWYQQTPGQGLQFLFEYFSETQRNKGNFPGRFSGRQFSNSRSEMNVSTLELGDSALYLCASGLSGSYEQYFGPGTRLTVT.

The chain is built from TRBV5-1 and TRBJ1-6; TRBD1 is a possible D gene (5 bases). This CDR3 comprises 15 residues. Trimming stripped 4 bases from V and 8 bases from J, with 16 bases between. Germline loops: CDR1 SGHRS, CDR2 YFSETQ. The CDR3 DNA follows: TGCGCCAGCAGCGCAGGGACGGGAAGGGATTCACCCCTCCACTTT. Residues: CASSAGTGRDSPLHF.

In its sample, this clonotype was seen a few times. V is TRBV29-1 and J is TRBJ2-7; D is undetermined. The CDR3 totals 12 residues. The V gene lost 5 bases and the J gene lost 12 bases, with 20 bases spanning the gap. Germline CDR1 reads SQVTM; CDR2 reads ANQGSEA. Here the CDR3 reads CSVKLSGPRRYF. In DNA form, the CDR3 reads TGCAGCGTTAAATTATCCGGCCCTAGGAGGTACTTC.

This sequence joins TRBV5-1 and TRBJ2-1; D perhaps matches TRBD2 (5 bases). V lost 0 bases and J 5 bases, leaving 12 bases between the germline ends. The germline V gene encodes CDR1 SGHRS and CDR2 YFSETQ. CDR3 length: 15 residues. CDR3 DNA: TGCGCCAGCAGCTTGGTGGGAGTCCCAAACAATGAGCAGTTCTTC. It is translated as CASSLVGVPNNEQFF.

As DNA, the CDR3 is TGTGCCAGCAGTGGGACCGAGACCCAGTACTTC. Encoded protein: CASSGTETQYF. This chain uses TRBV25-1 with TRBJ2-5; no clear D gene. Germline-derived CDR1 and CDR2 are MGHDK and SYGVNS. The CDR3 contains 11 residues. V lost 4 bases to trimming and J lost 5 bases, with 5 bases between them. Complete variable domain (other parts from reference TRBV25-1 and TRBJ2-5): EADIYQTPRYLVIGTGKKITLECSQTMGHDKMYWYQQDPGMELHLIHYSYGVNSTEKGDLSSESTVSRIRTEHFPLTLESARPSHTSQYLCASSGTETQYFGPGTRLLVL.

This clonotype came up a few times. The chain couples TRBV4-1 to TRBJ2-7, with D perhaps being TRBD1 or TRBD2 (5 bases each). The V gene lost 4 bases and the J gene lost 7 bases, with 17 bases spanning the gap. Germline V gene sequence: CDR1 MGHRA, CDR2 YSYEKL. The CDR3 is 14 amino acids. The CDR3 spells CASSPGPQPLEQYV. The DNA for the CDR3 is TGCGCCAGCAGCCCGGGACCCCAGCCACTTGAGCAGTACGTC.

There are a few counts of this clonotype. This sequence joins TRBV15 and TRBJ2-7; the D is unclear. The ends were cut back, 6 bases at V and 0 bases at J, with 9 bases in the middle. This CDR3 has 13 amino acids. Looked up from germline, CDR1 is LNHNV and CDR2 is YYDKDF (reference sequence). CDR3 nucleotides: TGTGCCACCAGTTTCTTTCGCTCCTACGAGCAGTACGTC. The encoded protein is CATSFFRSYEQYV.

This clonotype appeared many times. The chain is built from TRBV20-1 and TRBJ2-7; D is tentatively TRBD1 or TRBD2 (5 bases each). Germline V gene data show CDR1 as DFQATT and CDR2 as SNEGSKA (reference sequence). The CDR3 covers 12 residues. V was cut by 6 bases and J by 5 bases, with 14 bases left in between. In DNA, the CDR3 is TGCAGTGCCGTCCCTCGAGGGGACGAGCAGTACTTC. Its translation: CSAVPRGDEQYF.

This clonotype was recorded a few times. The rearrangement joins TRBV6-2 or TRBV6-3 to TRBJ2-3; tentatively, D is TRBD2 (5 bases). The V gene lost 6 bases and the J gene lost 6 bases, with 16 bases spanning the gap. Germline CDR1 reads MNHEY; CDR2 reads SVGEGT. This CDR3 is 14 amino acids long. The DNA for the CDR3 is TGTGCCAGCAGCCTCACTAGTGGTGGGGATACGCAGTATTTT. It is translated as CASSLTSGGDTQYF.

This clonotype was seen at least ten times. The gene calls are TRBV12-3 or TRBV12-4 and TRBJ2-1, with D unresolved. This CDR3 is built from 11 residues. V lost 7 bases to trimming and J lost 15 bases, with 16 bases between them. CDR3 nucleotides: TGTGCCAGCACCCAGACTGGCATATCGTTCTTC. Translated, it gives CASTQTGISFF.

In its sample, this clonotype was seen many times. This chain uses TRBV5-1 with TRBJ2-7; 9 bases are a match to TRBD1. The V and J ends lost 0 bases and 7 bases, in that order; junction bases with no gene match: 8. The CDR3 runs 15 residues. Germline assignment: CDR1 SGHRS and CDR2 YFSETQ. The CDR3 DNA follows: TGCGCCAGCAGCTTGGGACAGGGGGGAACCGGTGAGCAGTACTTC. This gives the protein CASSLGQGGTGEQYF.

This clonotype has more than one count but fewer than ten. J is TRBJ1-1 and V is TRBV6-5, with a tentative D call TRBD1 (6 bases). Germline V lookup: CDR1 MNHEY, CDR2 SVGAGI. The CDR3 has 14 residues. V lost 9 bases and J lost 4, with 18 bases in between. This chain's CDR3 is CASQNPGGGTEAFF. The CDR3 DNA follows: TGTGCCAGTCAAAACCCCGGGGGCGGCACTGAAGCTTTCTTT.

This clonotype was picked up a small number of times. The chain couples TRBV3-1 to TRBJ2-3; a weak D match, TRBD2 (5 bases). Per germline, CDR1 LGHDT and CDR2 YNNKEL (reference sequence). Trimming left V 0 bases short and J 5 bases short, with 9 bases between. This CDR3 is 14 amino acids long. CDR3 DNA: TGTGCCAGCAGCCAAGAAGAGGGTGGAGATACGCAGTATTTT. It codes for CASSQEEGGDTQYF.

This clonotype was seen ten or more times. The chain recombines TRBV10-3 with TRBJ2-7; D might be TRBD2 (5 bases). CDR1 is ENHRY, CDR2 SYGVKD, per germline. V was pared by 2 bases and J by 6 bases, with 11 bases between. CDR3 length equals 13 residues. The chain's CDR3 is CAISEPGTREQYF. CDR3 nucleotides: TGTGCCATCAGTGAGCCGGGAACTCGCGAGCAGTACTTC.

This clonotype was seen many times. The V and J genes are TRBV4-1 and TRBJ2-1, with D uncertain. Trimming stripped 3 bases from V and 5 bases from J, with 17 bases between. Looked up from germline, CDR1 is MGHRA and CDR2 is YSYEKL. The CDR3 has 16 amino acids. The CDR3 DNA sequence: TGCGCCAGCAGCCAGGCGATAGGACGGAGAAACAATGAGCAGTTCTTC. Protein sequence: CASSQAIGRRNNEQFF.

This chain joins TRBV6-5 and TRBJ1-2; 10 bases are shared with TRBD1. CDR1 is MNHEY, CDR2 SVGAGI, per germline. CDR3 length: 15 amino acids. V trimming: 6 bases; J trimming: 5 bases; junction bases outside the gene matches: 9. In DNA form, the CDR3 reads TGTGCCAGCAGCCGGGAGGGACAGGGGATTTATGGCTACACCTTC. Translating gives CASSREGQGIYGYTF.

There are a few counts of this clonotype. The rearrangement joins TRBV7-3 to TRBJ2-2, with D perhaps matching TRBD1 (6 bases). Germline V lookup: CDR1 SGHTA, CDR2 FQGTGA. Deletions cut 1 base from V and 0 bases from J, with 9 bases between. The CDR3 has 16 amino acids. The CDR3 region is CASSLRQGSNTGELFF. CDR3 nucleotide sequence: TGTGCCAGCAGCTTAAGGCAGGGGTCGAACACCGGGGAGCTGTTTTTT.

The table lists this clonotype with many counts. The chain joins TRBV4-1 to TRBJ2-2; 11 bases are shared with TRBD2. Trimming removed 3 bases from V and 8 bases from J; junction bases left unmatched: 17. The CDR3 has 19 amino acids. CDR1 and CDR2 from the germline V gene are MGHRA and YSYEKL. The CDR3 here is CASSHPTTGLAADWGELFF. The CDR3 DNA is TGCGCCAGCAGCCACCCCACGACGGGACTAGCGGCCGATTGGGGGGAGCTGTTTTTT.

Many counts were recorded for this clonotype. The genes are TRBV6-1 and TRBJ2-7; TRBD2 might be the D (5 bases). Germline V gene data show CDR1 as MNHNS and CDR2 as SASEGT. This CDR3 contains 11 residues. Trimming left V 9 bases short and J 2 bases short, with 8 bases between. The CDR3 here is CASAEAYEQYF. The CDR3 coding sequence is TGTGCCAGTGCGGAGGCCTACGAGCAGTACTTC.

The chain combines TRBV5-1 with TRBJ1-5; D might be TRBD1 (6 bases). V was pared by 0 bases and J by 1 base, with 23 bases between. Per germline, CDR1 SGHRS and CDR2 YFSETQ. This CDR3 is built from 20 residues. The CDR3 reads CASSLAVHKRRDMSNQPQHF. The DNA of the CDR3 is TGCGCCAGCAGCTTGGCCGTCCATAAGAGAAGGGACATGAGCAATCAGCCCCAGCATTTT.

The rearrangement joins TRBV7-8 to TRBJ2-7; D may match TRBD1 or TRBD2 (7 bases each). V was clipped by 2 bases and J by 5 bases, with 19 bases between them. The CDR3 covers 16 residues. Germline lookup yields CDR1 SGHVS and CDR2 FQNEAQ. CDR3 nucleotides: TGTGCCAGCAGCTTAAGGGGAGGGGGCGATTTACACGAGCAGTACTTC. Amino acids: CASSLRGGGDLHEQYF.

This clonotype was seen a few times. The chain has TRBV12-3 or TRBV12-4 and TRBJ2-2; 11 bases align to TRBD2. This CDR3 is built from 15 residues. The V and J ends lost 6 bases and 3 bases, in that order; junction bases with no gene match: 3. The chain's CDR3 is CASRVSGRDTGELFF. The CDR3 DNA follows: TGTGCCAGCAGAGTTAGCGGGAGGGACACCGGGGAGCTGTTTTTT.

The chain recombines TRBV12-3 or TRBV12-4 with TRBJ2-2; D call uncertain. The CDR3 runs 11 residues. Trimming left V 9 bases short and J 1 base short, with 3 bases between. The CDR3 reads CASQNTGELFF. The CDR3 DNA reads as TGTGCCAGTCAGAACACCGGGGAGCTGTTTTTT.

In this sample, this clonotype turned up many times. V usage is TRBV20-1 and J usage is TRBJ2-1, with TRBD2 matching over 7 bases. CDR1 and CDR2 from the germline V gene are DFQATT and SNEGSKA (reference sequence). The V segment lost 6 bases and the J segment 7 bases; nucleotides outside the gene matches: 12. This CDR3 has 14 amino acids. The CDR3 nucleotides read TGCAGTGCCATAGTAGCGGGCCTTGGGAATGAGCAGTTCTTC. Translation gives CSAIVAGLGNEQFF.